The text below deals with one TCR beta chain. Those with hyperthyroidism were 18 to 65 years old, newly diagnosed, and ill for under 2 months. The sample belongs to a study of T cells in Graves' hyperthyroidism and ophthalmopathy. V gave up 0 bases and J gave up 7 bases, with 10 bases separating them. CDR3 length: 14 amino acids. The germline gives CDR1 SGDLS, CDR2 YYNGEE. TCR beta CDR3 sequences were amplified from RNA transcripts. HTBI primers were employed in a first-round RT-PCR of the TCR CDR3. Via MiXCR, TCRdb re-called the multiplex PCR reads, giving one row per CDR3 protein. Of under 750,000 distinct CDR3 sequences listed, around a sixth are singletons.

Sequencing was performed on blood. The TCR sequence derives from a woman between 50 and 59 years old with Graves' hyperthyroidism that later progressed to Graves' ophthalmopathy. This rearrangement joins TRBV9 to TRBJ1-4, with unresolved D. The CDR3 here is CASSVVPASEKLFF. CDR3 bases: TGTGCCAGCAGCGTAGTTCCCGCGAGTGAAAAACTGTTTTTT.